The text below deals with one TCR beta chain. Its target is unknown. The data are from a study of blood T cells in healthy people across ages. The V end lost 1 base, the J end lost 9 bases, and 10 bases lay between the germline ends. This CDR3 contains 13 residues. The V gene's germline CDR1 is SGHTA and CDR2 FQGNSA. Study-level findings and limits: There was a strong correlation between TCR beta diversity and naive T cell percentage. Greater diversity and more naive CD4+ cells were seen in long-lived donors than in aged donors. Unsorted PBMC material precluded a definitive naive versus antigen-experienced comparison.

A J-beta primer mix and a sample-barcoded 5' primer were used in a second PCR of roughly 6 to 11 cycles. Every cDNA molecule bore a tag from a template-switch adaptor containing 12 random nucleotides. TCRdb redid the calling of the 5' RACE reads with MiXCR, one entry per CDR3 protein. Of about 1,500,000 distinct CDR3 sequences detected, 42% appear once; the ten largest clones hold roughly 8.2%. Sequenced input: blood. The TCR sequence derives from a young woman in good health. The rearrangement links TRBV7-2 to TRBJ2-1, with D perhaps matching TRBD2 (7 bases). CDR3 sequence reads: CASSLEGGAEQFF. The CDR3 DNA follows: TGTGCCAGCAGCTTAGAAGGGGGGGCTGAGCAGTTCTTC.